Reported below is one T cell receptor (beta chain). This clone was counted only a few times. Its cognate antigen has yet to be identified. The record has no base qualities; no much larger clone is one base away. The data belong to a study of cytomegalovirus exposure and HLA in healthy donors (dated by TCRdb to the late 2010s). A note on the overall study: An earlier analysis of several hundred of the donors reported 250 to 350 Gb of sequence data and some 110 million unique TCR beta sequences obtained from 150 million to 200 million T cells. The genetic ancestry cluster associated with self-reported Caucasian donors included 81% of the roughly 390 genotyped donors. All discovery cohort repertoires had been generated on a single sequencing platform. In a later analysis, previously published TCR beta repertoires from several hundred donors were re-analyzed and high-resolution HLA genotyping was added so that TCR occurrence patterns could be studied. Because of strong linkage in the cohort, a few DR-DQ haplotypes were treated as single units for association and clustering. The study aimed to test whether signatures of past pathogen exposure could be identified by cataloging public T cell receptors. Rather than using new phenotypic data, the later analysis identified candidate immune exposures from TCR beta sequences and from how often those sequences occurred across donors. To predict cytomegalovirus infection status, the study brought together high-throughput TCR immunosequencing, statistical association of individual TCRs with disease status, and machine learning. Among 398 genotyped donors of the cohort, an average of approximately 240,000 unique TCR beta nucleotide sequences was sequenced per donor, of which about 19% were non-productive. A separate validation cohort of 100 to 150 different subjects was used in addition to the approximately 700-subject first cohort. An early release covering 500 to 750 HLA-typed donors comprised about 300 gigabases of sequencing data and tens of millions of unique TCR sequences. A later genetic analysis used genome-wide SNP genotypes for about 60% of the roughly 700 donors, treating that subset as a discovery cohort. The T cell repertoires of several hundred subjects were profiled by immunosequencing and related to cytomegalovirus serostatus. Donor age, sex, ethnicity and CMV serostatus were compiled together with the repertoire data. An earlier analysis of 587 of the donors used high-throughput TCR beta sequencing to judge whether each TCR beta V gene segment behaved as functional or pseudogenic. Both class I and class II loci were covered by HLA typing, at four-digit resolution. Typing coverage differed by locus: A, B, C, DRB1 and DQB1 were typed in about 629-640 donors, DQA1 in about 500, DPA1 in roughly 590, and DPB1 in roughly 450. What the authors observed across the whole study: For the cohort, immune exposure information was limited to CMV serostatus. The 87-base-pair reads could not distinguish some IMGT-functional V segments, including TRBV6-2 and TRBV6-3, so those segments were excluded. Strong co-occurrence of HLA alleles, especially DR and DQ, made assigning TCR associations to individual alleles difficult. The presence/absence analyses assumed that sequencing depth was roughly uniform across donors, and that assumption may not be true. A later genetic analysis associated a missense DCLRE1C variant with V-gene and J-gene trimming of TCR beta chains, and an independent cohort replicated the association. In an earlier analysis of over 550 of the donors, most TCR beta V segments were observed in productive rearrangements about 87% or about 30% of the time, broadly matching IMGT annotations. The sequencing pipeline was judged likely to have produced a cluster of highly shared sequence variants as a technical artifact. The cohort was sequenced for TCR beta chains only, and without alpha or paired-chain data the features that could be detected were limited. Correlated functional status among segregating V segments might reflect linkage disequilibrium, but an unknown experimental factor could not be ruled out. In a later analysis, about 17,000 TCR beta sequences were associated with specific HLA alleles at a false discovery rate of 0.05. Several of the top co-occurrence clusters appeared to be linked to parvovirus B19, influenza, CMV and Epstein-Barr virus, according to a later analysis. The authors suggested that the approach could potentially be generalized to other disease states and immunological phenotypes. A further reported finding was that TCR beta sequences accurately predicted the HLA-A and HLA-B alleles for most subjects in the first cohort. Three of the identified cytomegalovirus-associated TCR beta chains were confirmed in vitro to be specific for cytomegalovirus antigens. Across donors, most TCR sequences were observed very rarely, whereas some public TCRs were present in many individuals. In a later genetic analysis, fewer N-insertions in productive TCRs were reported among donors in an Asian-associated ancestry cluster than the approximately 710-donor mean. HLA typing was unavailable for some donors at each locus, so association tests used only the typed subset. The study listed 164 TCR beta chains as associated with cytomegalovirus. Some 15 rarely observed V segments, including chromosome 9 orphons, were excluded from the earlier analysis of approximately 500 of the donors because counts were too low. In both the original and validation cohorts, the classifier was reported to diagnose cytomegalovirus status with high specificity and sensitivity. Compared with equally common non-associated chains, HLA-associated TCR beta chains in a later analysis were more clonally expanded and had lower generation probabilities. According to a later analysis, most CMV-associated TCR beta chains appeared to be HLA-restricted, and the HLA associations seemed to be driven largely by CMV exposure. In a later analysis, TCR association rates were found to vary across HLA loci, with the most associated TCRs seen for DRB1 alleles and the fewest for HLA-C alleles.

In total, more than 500 healthy bone marrow donors made up the cohort. At the time of sampling, all cohort members were nominally healthy, though unrecorded immune exposures were likely present. The donor was CMV seronegative and was included in the group of approximately 350 seronegative cohort members. A peripheral blood sample was collected from each donor, and TCR beta sequencing was performed on peripheral blood mononuclear cells. The Qiagen DNeasy Blood Extraction Kit was used to extract genomic DNA from the blood cell samples. Spanning cysteine to phenylalanine, the CDR3 consists of 13 amino acids. Solely the CDR3 DNA is kept, with 39 bases framed from the first base. Trimming removed 2 bases from V and 1 base from J, leaving 8 bases between the germline ends. Reading the germline V gene (reference sequence) gives CDR1 GTSNPN and CDR2 SVGIG. The receptor library was made with the immunoSEQ multiplex PCR assay. The multiplex PCR relied on a mix of 60 forward primers for TCR Vbeta segments and 13 reverse primers for TCR Jbeta segments. The CDR3 region of rearranged TCR beta genes was amplified from genomic DNA with a multiplex PCR assay. Amplified TCR beta libraries were sequenced as 87-base-pair reads on the Illumina HiSeq System. The paper's data handling went like this. Across the roughly 700 repertoires, a later analysis counted roughly 77 million unique TCR beta chains, around 10 million of which were shared by at least two donors. Raw reads were error-corrected and collapsed into unique sequences with a nearest-neighbor algorithm that merged closely related sequences to remove PCR and sequencing errors. V, D and J gene segments were assigned by aligning CDR3 sequences to IMGT reference sequences. For a sequence to be retained, a match of at least six nucleotides was required to both a V gene segment and a J gene segment. A rearrangement counted as productive if the CDR3 had no stop codons and remained in frame with V and J, and every other rearrangement counted as non-productive. Following IMGT convention, CDR3 was defined as the stretch from the second conserved V-encoded cysteine to the conserved J-encoded phenylalanine. The earlier analysis of roughly 590 of the donors excluded any sequence lacking an unambiguous match to a single V gene segment. An earlier analysis of a few hundred of the donors classified V segments as functional when productive rearrangements were above 56.7% and as segregating when the standard deviation between donors was above 5%. A statistical classification framework was built to diagnose cytomegalovirus status from the catalog of TCR beta chain sequences. In a later analysis, TCR nucleotide sequences were compared against IMGT/GENE-DB human TR gene sequences so that V and J genes could be assigned. A later analysis assigned CDR3 sequences and most-parsimonious VDJ recombination scenarios with the TCRdist pipeline. In a later analysis, each TCR beta chain was defined by its CDR3 amino acid sequence together with its V-gene family, and reads without a unique V-gene family were excluded. To address suspected cross-contamination and a sequencing artifact, a later analysis removed some 620 highly shared, low-generation-probability nucleotide sequences. In a later analysis, a clonal expansion index was calculated for each public chain from normalized within-repertoire ranks of inferred template counts. A later analysis computed generation probabilities with a VDJ recombination model fitted to out-of-frame rearrangements, and checked the results against IGoR. Hypergeometric tests were used in a later analysis to score TCR-TCR, TCR-HLA and TCR-CMV co-occurrence, with a repertoire-size bias correction applied to the TCR pairs. A later analysis estimated false discovery rates by permuting HLA or CMV assignments 20 times. In a later analysis, co-occurring TCRs were grouped using DBSCAN, with TCRdist sequence similarity added in when clustering inside HLA-allele-positive subsets. Repertoires with fewer than 30,000 or more than 120,000 public chains were left out of co-occurrence clustering, as were roughly five repertoires with anomalous nucleotide sharing. TCRdb retrieved this table from immuneACCESS and kept in-frame rearrangements only. Not all clones are present; in checked studies, unresolved V genes account for under half, and no reason is known for the remainder. V and J calls plus clone size are reproduced from that table; the DNA served to infer D and trimming. This sample holds 130,000 or so clones; over 70% were observed only once. Together, the top ten hold roughly 3% of the sample.

The receptor was derived from a man younger than 45 in good health and CMV-seronegative. Sequencing was done on a sample of PBMCs. Rearrangement joined TRBV30 to TRBJ1-1, and TRBD1 may be the D gene, going by 6 matching bases. The bases are TGTGCCTGGAGTATGACAGGGAACACTGAAGCTTTCTTT. This is translated as CAWSMTGNTEAFF. The full variable domain, completed from the reference TRBV30 and TRBJ1-1 proteins outside the CDR3, reads SQTIHQWPATLVQPVGSPLSLECTVEGTSNPNLYWYRQAAGRGLQLLFYSVGIGQISSEVPQNLSASRPQDRQFILSSKKLLLSDSGFYLCAWSMTGNTEAFFGQGTRLTVV.